Listed here are 5 T cell receptor beta chains from one sample, sequenced in a study of CD8+CD57+ T cells in acquired aplastic anemia. TCR beta VDJ combinations and CDR3 sequences were profiled from genomic DNA. MiXCR was run by TCRdb on the reads, yielding one entry per CDR3 protein. The sample comprises 150,000 or so distinct CDR3 sequences, about half of which are singletons, and roughly 3.5% rests with the top ten. An expansion of CD8+CD57+ cells by flow cytometry had been shown in patients chosen for sequencing. Sequencing used sorted CD4+, CD8+, or CD8+CD57+ T cells (not recorded which) from PBMCs. These receptors were obtained from a human donor with aplastic anemia.

This clonotype came up many times. This chain joins TRBV24-1 and TRBJ2-3, with 9 bases matching TRBD2. V shed 4 bases and J 4 bases; nucleotides not matched to a gene: 8. Germline V CDR1 and CDR2: KGHDR, SFDVKD. The CDR3 spans 16 residues. CDR3 DNA: TGTGCCACCAGTGAAAAACTAGCGGGCGTTTCAGATACGCAGTATTTT. Amino acid sequence: CATSEKLAGVSDTQYF.

This clonotype has ten or more counts. The chain links TRBV6-1 to TRBJ2-3; the D gene is possibly TRBD1 (5 bases). The germline V gene has CDR1 MNHNS and CDR2 SASEGT. The V gene lost 1 base and the J gene lost 3 bases, with 11 bases spanning the gap. CDR3 length equals 15 residues. CDR3 sequence reads: CASSEVGAWTDTQYF. The CDR3 nucleotides are TGTGCCAGCAGTGAAGTTGGGGCTTGGACAGATACGCAGTATTTT.

Details on this clonotype: Possible read error: a much larger clone is one base away. The chain recombines TRBV10-3 with TRBJ2-7, with TRBD2 as a possible D gene (5 bases). CDR3 length: 13 amino acids. Germline lookup yields CDR1 ENHRY and CDR2 SYGVKD. The CDR3 region has the DNA TGTGCCAGCAGTTACACTAGTCCGAGTGAGCAGTACTTC. Translating gives CASSYTSPSEQYF.

The chain uses TRBV3-1 and TRBJ1-2; 7 positions match TRBD1. Germline CDR1 reads LGHDT; CDR2 reads YNNKEL (reference sequence). V lost 5 bases and J lost 5; bases outside the gene matches: 8. There are 14 residues in the CDR3. Here the CDR3 DNA reads TGTGCCAGCAGCTTAGATGGCAGGGGGTATGGCTACACCTTC. This encodes CASSLDGRGYGYTF.

The chain carries TRBV5-1 and TRBJ2-7, with TRBD2 identical over 8 bases. The germline V gene has CDR1 SGHRS and CDR2 YFSETQ. There are 14 residues in the CDR3. The V segment lost 5 bases and the J segment 3 bases; nucleotides outside the gene matches: 7. CDR3 loop: CASSGRGDYYEQYF. DNA for the CDR3: TGCGCCAGCAGTGGGCGGGGGGACTACTACGAGCAGTACTTC.